This entry lists 24 T cell receptor beta chains sequenced from one sample in a study of shared T cell receptors in the human thymus. Only in-frame clones appear in the TCRdb table, and some are missing; sequencing was by immunoSEQ multiplex PCR. The sample holds some 400,000 clones, more than 85% seen once. Sequencing input: thymocytes. All receptors come from a human donor.

The chain links TRBV11-2 to TRBJ2-7, with 10 bases fitting TRBD2. Germline CDR1 is SGHAT and CDR2 is FQNNGV. The CDR3 totals 17 residues. J lost 1 base, V lost 1 base, and 7 bases had no gene match. As DNA, the CDR3 is TGTGCCAGCAGCTTAGCTAGCGGGAGAGTGGTATCCTACGAGCAGTACTTC. It translates to CASSLASGRVVSYEQYF.

V is TRBV6-5 and J is TRBJ2-3; D might be TRBD2 (5 bases). In germline, CDR1 is MNHEY, CDR2 SVGAGI. This CDR3 spans 15 amino acids. Trimming removed 4 bases at V and 1 base at J, with 12 bases between. The CDR3, as DNA: TGTGCCAGCAGTTCCAGGACTGGCTGCACAGATACGCAGTATTTT. It specifies CASSSRTGCTDTQYF.

V and J are TRBV28 and TRBJ1-5; D might be TRBD1 (6 bases). CDR3 length: 15 residues. V lost 6 bases to trimming and J lost 3 bases, with 15 bases between them. The germline CDR1 and CDR2 sequences are MDHEN and SYDVKM. The CDR3 is CASSLRGADNQPQHF. CDR3 DNA sequence: TGTGCCAGCAGCCTTAGGGGGGCCGACAATCAGCCCCAGCATTTT.

J is TRBJ1-4 and V is TRBV19; 10 nucleotides line up with TRBD1. This CDR3 is 16 amino acids long. In germline, CDR1 is LNHDA, CDR2 SQIVND (reference sequence). The ends lost 6 bases at V and 1 base at J; junction bases unmatched: 5. The CDR3 DNA follows: TGTGCCAGTAGCCACGACAGGGGGCGAACTAATGAAAAACTGTTTTTT. This encodes CASSHDRGRTNEKLFF.

This chain connects TRBV7-6 to TRBJ2-3; D not resolved. Germline V gene sequence: CDR1 SGHVS, CDR2 FNYEAQ. This CDR3 contains 20 residues. Trimming took off 1 base at V and 0 bases at J, with 23 bases between the two ends. The CDR3 DNA reads TGTGCCAGCAGCTTAGTCCCCTCTGAGCACGGACGGTGGAGCACAGATACGCAGTATTTT. Protein sequence: CASSLVPSEHGRWSTDTQYF.

V and J are TRBV7-9 and TRBJ1-2; D might be TRBD1 (5 bases). Per the germline V gene, CDR1 is SEHNR and CDR2 is FQNEAQ (reference sequence). Trimming removed 6 bases from V and 8 bases from J, with 10 bases in between. The CDR3 loop spans 11 amino acids. Written as DNA, the CDR3 is TGTGCCAGCAGGCAGAAGGGGGGCTACACCTTC. Translated: CASRQKGGYTF.

V usage is TRBV28 and J usage is TRBJ2-1; D unresolved. CDR3 length: 11 amino acids. The ends were cut back, 6 bases at V and 13 bases at J, with 13 bases in the middle. Germline loops: CDR1 MDHEN, CDR2 SYDVKM. The DNA of the CDR3 is TGTGCCAGCAGCCCGGGTAGGGTACAGTTCTTC. This codes for CASSPGRVQFF.

The V call is TRBV6-5, the J call TRBJ2-3, with D tentatively TRBD2 (5 bases). The CDR3 runs to 15 residues. Between the trimmed V and J ends, which lost 0 bases and 3 bases, there was a span of 10 bases. The germline gives CDR1 MNHEY, CDR2 SVGAGI. The CDR3 reads CASSYSGSGTDTQYF. CDR3 DNA sequence: TGTGCCAGCAGTTACTCTGGATCGGGGACAGATACGCAGTATTTT.

The V and J genes are TRBV7-3 and TRBJ2-3; TRBD2 matches at 8 bases. The CDR3 is 19 residues long. Germline values: CDR1 SGHTA, CDR2 FQGTGA. V was pared by 5 bases and J by 4 bases, with 20 bases of the junction left unmatched. CDR3 DNA sequence: TGTGCCAGCAGCCCTAAGCGGGAGAAAGAAAAGAGGAGGTCAGATACGCAGTATTTT. This sequence encodes CASSPKREKEKRRSDTQYF.

The V gene is TRBV10-3, the J gene TRBJ1-1; the D is unclear. The CDR3 sequence is 13 residues long. Trimming cost V 0 bases and J 5 bases, with 7 bases left between them. Germline CDR1 reads ENHRY; CDR2 reads SYGVKD. CDR3 residues: CAISESQMTEAFF. DNA for the CDR3: TGTGCCATCAGTGAGTCTCAAATGACTGAAGCTTTCTTT.

The rearrangement links TRBV5-1 to TRBJ2-1; possible D gene TRBD1, 6 bases. CDR1 SGHRS and CDR2 YFSETQ come from the germline V gene. The CDR3 spans 14 residues. Trimming removed 2 bases at V and 3 bases at J, with 9 bases between. The CDR3: CASSLRDNYNEQFF. CDR3 DNA sequence: TGCGCCAGCAGCTTACGGGACAACTACAATGAGCAGTTCTTC.

This chain links TRBV27 with TRBJ2-3, with 11 bases aligning to TRBD2. Germline CDR1 and CDR2: MNHEY and SMNVEV (reference sequence). The CDR3 is made up of 15 amino acids. V was clipped by 8 bases and J by 9 bases; unmatched bases: 13. The CDR3 sequence is CASGTGTSGKGTQYF. The CDR3 bases are TGTGCCAGCGGGACCGGGACTAGCGGTAAGGGGACGCAGTATTTT.

The rearrangement uses TRBV5-5 and TRBJ2-3; TRBD2 agrees at 13 bases. The CDR3 is made up of 15 amino acids. The germline gives CDR1 SGHKS, CDR2 YYEKEE (reference sequence). V gave up 3 bases and J gave up 4 bases; unmatched junction bases: 2. The CDR3 spells CASSYGLAGADTQYF. As DNA, the CDR3 is TGTGCCAGCAGCTATGGACTAGCGGGAGCAGATACGCAGTATTTT.

The chain employs TRBV30 and TRBJ2-7, with unresolved D. Deletions cut 2 bases from V and 0 bases from J, with 14 bases between. Germline V gene sequence: CDR1 GTSNPN, CDR2 SVGIG (reference sequence). The CDR3 length is 15 residues. The DNA of the CDR3 is TGTGCCTGGAGTTCTGTAGACTCCCTCTCCTACGAGCAGTACTTC. Protein: CAWSSVDSLSYEQYF.

The chain carries TRBV5-8 and TRBJ2-7; D remains unclear. The CDR3 has 12 amino acids. Germline V gene data show CDR1 as SGHTS and CDR2 as YDEGEE. Trimming removed 5 bases from V and 1 base from J, with 7 bases in between. The CDR3 DNA reads as TGTGCCAGCAGTAGTGTATCCTACGAGCAGTACTTC. It specifies CASSSVSYEQYF.

This clone was seen once. The chain has TRBV30 and TRBJ2-4; TRBD2 agrees at 8 bases. Germline assignment: CDR1 GTSNPN and CDR2 SVGIG (reference sequence). CDR3 length: 15 residues. Trimming took 2 bases from V and 3 from J; bases not matched to a gene: 6. CDR3 sequence reads: CAWSFPSGSKNIQYF. In nucleotides, the CDR3 is TGTGCCTGGAGTTTCCCCAGCGGGAGCAAAAACATTCAGTACTTC.

The CDR3 loop reads CASSLTVRDGYTF. CDR3 nucleotides: TGTGCCAGTAGTCTGACCGTAAGGGATGGCTACACCTTC. The chain has TRBV19 and TRBJ1-2; no clear D. CDR1 LNHDA and CDR2 SQIVND come from the germline V gene (reference sequence). The CDR3 covers 13 residues. Trimming removed 5 bases from V and 6 bases from J, with 13 bases in between.

The chain links TRBV10-2 to TRBJ1-2; weak D call: TRBD1 (5 bases). Germline-derived CDR1 and CDR2 are WSHSY and SAAADI. The CDR3 has 15 amino acids. V gave up 7 bases and J gave up 0 bases, with 15 bases separating them. CDR3 nucleotides: TGCGCCAGCACCTCAATCGCCAGGGCTAACTATGGCTACACCTTC. It translates to CASTSIARANYGYTF.

The chain has TRBV6-1 and TRBJ2-1; the D is unclear. Germline-derived CDR1 and CDR2 are MNHNS and SASEGT. Trimming pared 5 bases from V and 0 bases from J, leaving 8 bases between. CDR3 length: 14 residues. The CDR3 region has the DNA TGTGCCAGCAGTCCTTGGCTCTCCTACAATGAGCAGTTCTTC. Translated, it gives CASSPWLSYNEQFF.

This clone has just one count. The J gene is TRBJ1-2, the V gene TRBV7-6; 7 nucleotides match TRBD1. The CDR3 sequence is 14 residues long. V lost 1 base, J lost 4 bases, and 3 bases stayed unmatched. Germline assignment: CDR1 SGHVS and CDR2 FNYEAQ. CDR3 protein: CASSLGQGGYGYTF. CDR3 sequence (DNA): TGTGCCAGCAGCTTAGGACAGGGTGGCTATGGCTACACCTTC.

This clone was seen a single time. This chain's CDR3 is CASSFFPQTAATNEKLFF. The CDR3 bases are TGTGCCAGCAGCTTTTTCCCCCAGACAGCCGCAACTAATGAAAAACTGTTTTTT. The chain joins TRBV5-6 to TRBJ1-4; weak D call: TRBD1 (5 bases). Germline CDR1 SGHDT, CDR2 YYEEEE. This CDR3 contains 18 residues. Trimming took off 2 bases at V and 0 bases at J, with 17 bases between the two ends.

This chain joins TRBV14 and TRBJ2-1; D possibly corresponds to TRBD2 (6 bases). CDR1 and CDR2 from the germline V gene are SGHDN and FVKESK. This CDR3 spans 16 amino acids. V gave up 3 bases and J gave up 2 bases, with 14 bases separating them. Here the CDR3 DNA reads TGTGCCAGCAGCCAGGCTAAGAGGGAGGCCTACAATGAGCAGTTCTTC. Translation gives CASSQAKREAYNEQFF. Full variable domain (missing parts from reference TRBV14 and TRBJ2-1): EAGVTQFPSHSVIEKGQTVTLRCDPISGHDNLYWYRRVMGKEIKFLLHFVKESKQDESGMPNNRFLAERTGGTYSTLKVQPAELEDSGVYFCASSQAKREAYNEQFFGPGTRLTVL.

The CDR3 spells CASSWTSGRGGDEQFF. CDR3 sequence (DNA): TGTGCCAGCAGCTGGACTAGCGGGAGGGGTGGGGATGAGCAGTTCTTC. The chain has TRBV5-4 and TRBJ2-1, with TRBD2 identical over 15 bases. Germline trimming cut 3 bases from V and 8 bases from J; bases unmatched to any gene: 6. The CDR3 sequence is 16 residues long. The germline V gene encodes CDR1 SGHNT and CDR2 YYREEE (reference sequence).

The chain uses TRBV6-5 and TRBJ1-3; TRBD1 matches at 8 bases. V dropped 6 bases and J dropped 4; count of bases not matched to a gene: 8. Per the germline V gene, CDR1 is MNHEY and CDR2 is SVGAGI. CDR3 length: 15 residues. DNA for the CDR3: TGTGCCAGCAGCCTGGACAGGGTGTCAGGAAACACCATATATTTT. Translating it yields CASSLDRVSGNTIYF.